A selection of T cell receptor beta chains follows, all from one sample in a study of blood T cells in healthy people across ages. Each CDR3 protein gets one entry after TCRdb re-called the 5' RACE reads with MiXCR. The sample consists of fewer than 1.5 million distinct CDR3 sequences, 40% to 50% of them appearing once. Material: blood. The receptors shown here come from a woman aged 18-29 years in good health. Both conserved end residues are part of each CDR3. D genes are given only for firm matches. Size is stated for part of the rows, as once, few or many counts, or as a class when the clone is expanded.

v_call: TRBV20-1
j_call: TRBJ2-1
clone_size: .
cdr3_length: 20
d_call: TRBD2
cdr3_aa: CSARGLLAGGPGAWLSEQFF
cdr3_nt: TGCAGTGCTAGGGGTTTACTAGCGGGAGGTCCGGGGGCCTGGCTTTCTGAGCAGTTCTTC

v_call: TRBV4-1
j_call: TRBJ2-1
clone_size: few
cdr3_length: 16
d_call: TRBD1
cdr3_aa: CASSRRGTGVENEQFF
cdr3_nt: TGCGCCAGCAGCCGGCGGGGGACAGGGGTCGAGAATGAGCAGTTCTTC

v_call: TRBV15
j_call: TRBJ1-1
clone_size: .
cdr3_length: 15
d_call: .
cdr3_aa: CATSRDRGANTEAFF
cdr3_nt: TGTGCCACCAGCAGGGATCGAGGGGCGAACACTGAAGCTTTCTTT

v_call: TRBV3-1
j_call: TRBJ1-2
clone_size: few
cdr3_length: 20
d_call: TRBD1
cdr3_aa: CASSQGATWGQGAHNYGYTF
cdr3_nt: TGTGCCAGCAGCCAAGGAGCAACCTGGGGACAGGGGGCTCACAACTATGGCTACACCTTC

v_call: TRBV12-3/TRBV12-4
j_call: TRBJ2-3
clone_size: .
cdr3_length: 15
d_call: TRBD2
cdr3_aa: CASSLTSGRSNTQYF
cdr3_nt: TGTGCCAGCAGTTTAACTAGCGGGAGAAGTAATACGCAGTATTTT

v_call: TRBV20-1
j_call: TRBJ1-5
clone_size: .
cdr3_length: 15
d_call: .
cdr3_aa: CSATVGTGVNQPQHF
cdr3_nt: TGCAGTGCTACAGTCGGAACGGGGGTAAATCAGCCCCAGCATTTT

v_call: TRBV12-5
j_call: TRBJ2-3
clone_size: few
cdr3_length: 16
d_call: .
cdr3_aa: CASGLVLGAGTDTQYF
cdr3_nt: TGTGCTAGTGGTTTGGTACTAGGGGCCGGCACAGATACGCAGTATTTT

v_call: TRBV4-1
j_call: TRBJ1-1
clone_size: .
cdr3_length: 13
d_call: .
cdr3_aa: CASSHRDGSEAFF
cdr3_nt: TGCGCCAGCAGCCACCGGGACGGTTCTGAAGCTTTCTTT

v_call: TRBV7-9
j_call: TRBJ1-1
clone_size: few
cdr3_length: 16
d_call: .
cdr3_aa: CASSPPGGRENTEAFF
cdr3_nt: TGTGCCAGCAGCCCGCCCGGGGGCAGGGAGAACACTGAAGCTTTCTTT

v_call: TRBV6-5
j_call: TRBJ2-2
clone_size: .
cdr3_length: 12
d_call: .
cdr3_aa: CASSVYGGELFF
cdr3_nt: TGTGCCAGCAGCGTATACGGCGGGGAGCTGTTTTTT

v_call: TRBV7-9
j_call: TRBJ2-5
clone_size: .
cdr3_length: 15
d_call: .
cdr3_aa: CASSCGVLSTEEQYF
cdr3_nt: TGTGCCAGCAGCTGCGGGGTCCTTTCCACGGAAGAGCAGTACTTC

v_call: TRBV9
j_call: TRBJ1-2
clone_size: few
cdr3_length: 13
d_call: .
cdr3_aa: CASSAHEGDGYTF
cdr3_nt: TGTGCCAGCAGCGCCCATGAGGGAGATGGCTACACCTTC

v_call: TRBV5-1
j_call: TRBJ2-5
clone_size: .
cdr3_length: 12
d_call: TRBD2
cdr3_aa: CASSRHGGEQYF
cdr3_nt: TGCGCCAGCAGCCGTCACGGGGGGGAGCAGTACTTC

v_call: TRBV4-1
j_call: TRBJ2-7
clone_size: .
cdr3_length: 15
d_call: .
cdr3_aa: CASSQDWLDLYEQYF
cdr3_nt: TGCGCCAGCAGCCAAGATTGGTTAGATCTTTACGAGCAGTACTTC

v_call: TRBV27
j_call: TRBJ1-2
clone_size: .
cdr3_length: 14
d_call: TRBD1
cdr3_aa: CASSLRAGGYGYTF
cdr3_nt: TGTGCCAGCAGTTTAAGGGCAGGGGGCTATGGCTACACCTTC

v_call: TRBV20-1
j_call: TRBJ2-7
clone_size: .
cdr3_length: 13
d_call: .
cdr3_aa: CSAREAGRYEQYF
cdr3_nt: TGCAGTGCTAGAGAGGCAGGGAGGTACGAGCAGTACTTC